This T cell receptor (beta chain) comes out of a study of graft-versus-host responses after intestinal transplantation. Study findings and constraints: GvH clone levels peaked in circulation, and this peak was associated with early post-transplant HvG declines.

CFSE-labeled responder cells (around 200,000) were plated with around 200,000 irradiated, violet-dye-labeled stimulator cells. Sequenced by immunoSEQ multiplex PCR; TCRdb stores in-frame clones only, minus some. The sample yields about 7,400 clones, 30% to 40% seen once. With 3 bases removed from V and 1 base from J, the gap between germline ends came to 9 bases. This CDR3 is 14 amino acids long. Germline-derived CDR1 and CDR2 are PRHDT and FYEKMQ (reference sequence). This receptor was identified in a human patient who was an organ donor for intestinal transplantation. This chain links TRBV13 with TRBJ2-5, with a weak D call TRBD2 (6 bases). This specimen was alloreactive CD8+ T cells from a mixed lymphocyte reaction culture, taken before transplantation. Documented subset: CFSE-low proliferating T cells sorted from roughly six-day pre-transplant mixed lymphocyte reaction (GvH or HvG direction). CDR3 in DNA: TGTGCCAGCAGCTTTTACGGGGGCCAAGAGACCCAGTACTTC. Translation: CASSFYGGQETQYF.